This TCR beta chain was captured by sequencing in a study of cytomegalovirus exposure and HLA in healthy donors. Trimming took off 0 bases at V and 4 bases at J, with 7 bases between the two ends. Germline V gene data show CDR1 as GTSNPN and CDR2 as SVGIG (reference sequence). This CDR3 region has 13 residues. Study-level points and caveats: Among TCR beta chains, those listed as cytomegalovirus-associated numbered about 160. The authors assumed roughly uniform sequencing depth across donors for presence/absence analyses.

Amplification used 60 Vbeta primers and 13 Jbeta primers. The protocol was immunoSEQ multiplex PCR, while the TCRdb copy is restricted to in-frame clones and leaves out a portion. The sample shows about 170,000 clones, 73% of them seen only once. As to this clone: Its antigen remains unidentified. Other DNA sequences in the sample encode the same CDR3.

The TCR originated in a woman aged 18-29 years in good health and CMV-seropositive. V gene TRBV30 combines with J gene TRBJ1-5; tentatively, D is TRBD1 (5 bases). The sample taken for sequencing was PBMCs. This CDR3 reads CAWSVQGNQPQHF. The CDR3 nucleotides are TGTGCCTGGAGTGTCCAGGGAAATCAGCCCCAGCATTTT.